The 5 T cell receptor beta chains given below trace back to one sample, sequenced in a study of T cell repertoires in cytomegalovirus infection (dated by TCRdb to the late 2010s). Antigens of these TCRs are unknown. The treatment or condition label corresponds to: in vitro stimulation with specific CMV peptide epitopes to enrich CMV-specific T cells. The run used an Illumina HiSeq 1500. The public reads were reprocessed in TCRdb via fastp at Q25 and MiXCR, keeping in-frame beta chains. Here each entry gathers all rows of one CDR3 protein and keeps the most common genes and DNA. A total of approximately 310,000 distinct CDR3 sequences appear in this sample, 25% of them only once. About 14% of the sample lies in the top ten. Here the sequenced sample was cultured PBMCs, taken from culture after CMV antigen stimulation. Every receptor here comes from a human donor in good health (CMV status not recorded). Some clones in this sample may be carry-over from other donors' samples.

This clonotype appeared a few times. The rearrangement uses TRBV27 and TRBJ2-7, with TRBD2 matching over 10 bases. The junction had 5 bases not matched to a gene; V was cut back by 2 bases and J by 4 bases. This CDR3 is built from 15 residues. Germline V gene sequence: CDR1 MNHEY, CDR2 SMNVEV (reference sequence). The CDR3 here is CASSLTSSGSYEQYF. Written as DNA, the CDR3 is TGTGCCAGCAGTTTAACCTCTAGCGGGAGTTACGAGCAGTACTTC.

This clonotype appeared a few times. The gene calls are TRBV7-2 and TRBJ2-7, with 9 bases lining up with TRBD1. This CDR3 is 15 amino acids long. CDR1 and CDR2 (germline): SGHTA, FQGNSA. V dropped 2 bases and J dropped 7; count of bases not matched to a gene: 9. The CDR3 DNA reads TGTGCCAGCAGCTTAAGCGGGACAGGGATTTTTGAGCAGTACTTC. The encoded protein is CASSLSGTGIFEQYF.

This clonotype appeared a few times. The V call is TRBV28, the J call TRBJ1-5; weak D call: TRBD1 (6 bases). Trimming took off 7 bases at V and 2 bases at J, with 15 bases between the two ends. The CDR3 loop spans 15 amino acids. In germline, CDR1 is MDHEN, CDR2 SYDVKM. Here the CDR3 DNA reads TGTGCCAGCAATCTGCCAGGGGCCGGCAATCAGCCCCAGCATTTT. Its translation is CASNLPGAGNQPQHF.

This chain joins TRBV19 and TRBJ1-2; 8 bases agree with TRBD1. CDR1 is LNHDA and CDR2 is SQIVND in the germline V gene (reference sequence). V was clipped by 5 bases and J by 4 bases; unmatched bases: 9. This CDR3 is built from 15 residues. CDR3 region: CASSLGDRRIYGYTF. The DNA for the CDR3 is TGTGCCAGTAGTCTCGGGGACAGGCGTATCTATGGCTACACCTTC.

V is TRBV4-1 and J is TRBJ2-5, with D possibly being TRBD2 (5 bases). In germline, CDR1 is MGHRA, CDR2 YSYEKL. The CDR3 length is 17 residues. The germline V and J ends were trimmed by 1 base and 5 bases, with 20 bases remaining between them. In DNA, the CDR3 is TGCGCCAGCAGCCAAGGATTGGCGGTTCCCACGGGGGAGACCCAGTACTTC. This codes for CASSQGLAVPTGETQYF.